This T cell receptor (beta chain) was documented in a study of blood T cell repertoires in COVID-19. About the research overall: The United States, Italy and Spain provided the acute and convalescent COVID-19 samples. From T cells, B-cell-depleted T cells, or PBMCs came the material, which was cDNA or gDNA.

Authors' methods: Researchers report that nucleated cell counts were estimated from reference gene primer amplification. The table came from immunoSEQ multiplex PCR; TCRdb's copy has only in-frame clones and leaves some out. The V and J calls and clone size are taken from that table; D and trimming were inferred from the DNA. The sample includes 98,000 or so clones, around 83% of them seen just once. Between the trimmed V and J ends, which lost 4 bases and 2 bases, there was a span of 13 bases. Germline V lookup: CDR1 SEHNR, CDR2 FQNEAQ (reference sequence). This CDR3 has 15 amino acids. Sequenced material: peripheral blood. The V and J genes are TRBV7-9 and TRBJ2-3; D uncertain. The sequence came from a woman aged 55-75 years in a cohort sampled during active or convalescent COVID-19. The CDR3 DNA sequence: TGTGCCAGCAGCTCCCCCGCCAGGTACACAGATACGCAGTATTTT. This translates into CASSSPARYTDTQYF.